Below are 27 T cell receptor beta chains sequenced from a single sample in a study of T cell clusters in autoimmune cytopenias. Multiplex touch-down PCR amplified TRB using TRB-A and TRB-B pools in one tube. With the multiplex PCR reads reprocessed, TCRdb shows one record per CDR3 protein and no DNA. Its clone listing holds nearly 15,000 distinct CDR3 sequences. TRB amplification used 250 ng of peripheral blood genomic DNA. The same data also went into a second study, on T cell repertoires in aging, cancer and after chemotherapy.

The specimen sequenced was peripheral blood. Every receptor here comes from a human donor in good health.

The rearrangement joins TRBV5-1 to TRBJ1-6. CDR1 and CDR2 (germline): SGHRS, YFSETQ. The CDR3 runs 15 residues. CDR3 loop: CASSPGGSYNSPLHF.

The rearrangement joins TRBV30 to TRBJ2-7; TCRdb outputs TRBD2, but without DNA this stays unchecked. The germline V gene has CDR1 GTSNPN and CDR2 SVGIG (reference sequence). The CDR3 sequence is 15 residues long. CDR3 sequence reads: CAWSVRGRSYNEQYF.

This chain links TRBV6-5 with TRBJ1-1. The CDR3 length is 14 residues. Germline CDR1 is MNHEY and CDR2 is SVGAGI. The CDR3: CASSYAQSNTEAFF.

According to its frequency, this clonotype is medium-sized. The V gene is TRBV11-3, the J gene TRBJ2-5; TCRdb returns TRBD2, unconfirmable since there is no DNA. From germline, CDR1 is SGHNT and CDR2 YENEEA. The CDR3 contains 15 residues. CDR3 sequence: CASSLRTSGSQTQYF.

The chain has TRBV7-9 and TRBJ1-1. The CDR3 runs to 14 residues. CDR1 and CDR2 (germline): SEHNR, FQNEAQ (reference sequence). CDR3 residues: CASSVRTVNTEAFF. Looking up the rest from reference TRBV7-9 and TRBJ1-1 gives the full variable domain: DTGVSQNPRHKITKRGQNVTFRCDPISEHNRLYWYRQTLGQGPEFLTYFQNEAQLEKSRLLSDRFSAERPKGSFSTLEIQRTEQGDSAMYLCASSVRTVNTEAFFGQGTRLTVV.

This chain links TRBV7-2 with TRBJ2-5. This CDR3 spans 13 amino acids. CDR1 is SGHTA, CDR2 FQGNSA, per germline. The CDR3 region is CASSLAGRETQYF.

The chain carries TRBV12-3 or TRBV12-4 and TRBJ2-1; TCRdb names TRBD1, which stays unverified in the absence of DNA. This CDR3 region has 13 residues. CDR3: CASSRRGGHEQFF.

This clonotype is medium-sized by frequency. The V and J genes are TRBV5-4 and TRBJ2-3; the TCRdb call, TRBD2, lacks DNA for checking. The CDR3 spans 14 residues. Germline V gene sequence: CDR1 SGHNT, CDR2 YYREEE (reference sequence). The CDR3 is CASSLYGSGDTQYF.

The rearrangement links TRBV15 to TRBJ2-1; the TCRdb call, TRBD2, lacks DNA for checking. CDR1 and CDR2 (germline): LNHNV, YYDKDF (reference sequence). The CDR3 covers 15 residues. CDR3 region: CATSIRAGGINEQFF.

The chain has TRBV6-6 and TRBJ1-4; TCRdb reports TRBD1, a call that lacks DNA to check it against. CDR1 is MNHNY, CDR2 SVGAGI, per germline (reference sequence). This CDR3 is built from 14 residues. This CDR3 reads CASGSGTGREKLFF.

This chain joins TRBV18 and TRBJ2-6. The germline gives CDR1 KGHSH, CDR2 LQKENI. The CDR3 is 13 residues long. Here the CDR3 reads CASLPSGANVLTF. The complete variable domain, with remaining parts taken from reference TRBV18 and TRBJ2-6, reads NAGVMQNPRHLVRRRGQEARLRCSPMKGHSHVYWYRQLPEEGLKFMVYLQKENIIDESGMPKERFSAEFPKEGPSILRIQQVVRGDSAAYFCASLPSGANVLTFGAGSRLTVL.

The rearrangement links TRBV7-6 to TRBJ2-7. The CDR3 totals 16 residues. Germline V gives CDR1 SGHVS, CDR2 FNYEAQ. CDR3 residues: CASSLSLEAVVNEQYF.

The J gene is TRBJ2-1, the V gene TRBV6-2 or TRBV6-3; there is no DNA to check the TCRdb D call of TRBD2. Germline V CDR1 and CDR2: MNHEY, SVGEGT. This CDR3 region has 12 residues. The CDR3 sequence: CASSRTSGRTFF.

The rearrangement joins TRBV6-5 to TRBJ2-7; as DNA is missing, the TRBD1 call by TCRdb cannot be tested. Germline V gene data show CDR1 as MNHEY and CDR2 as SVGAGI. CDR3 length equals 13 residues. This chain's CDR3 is CASSYSDRGEQYF.

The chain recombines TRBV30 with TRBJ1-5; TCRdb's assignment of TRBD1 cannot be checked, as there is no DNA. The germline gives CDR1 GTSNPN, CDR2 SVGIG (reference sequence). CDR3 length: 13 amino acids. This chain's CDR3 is CAWSVQGQQPQHF.

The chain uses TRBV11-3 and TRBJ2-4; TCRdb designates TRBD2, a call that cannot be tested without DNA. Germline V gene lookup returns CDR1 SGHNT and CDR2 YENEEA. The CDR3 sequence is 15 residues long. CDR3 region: CASRPGRRAKNIQYF.

CDR3 loop: CAWGGLSRGNTEAFF. The chain joins TRBV30 to TRBJ1-1. The CDR3 is 15 amino acids. Germline assignment: CDR1 GTSNPN and CDR2 SVGIG (reference sequence).

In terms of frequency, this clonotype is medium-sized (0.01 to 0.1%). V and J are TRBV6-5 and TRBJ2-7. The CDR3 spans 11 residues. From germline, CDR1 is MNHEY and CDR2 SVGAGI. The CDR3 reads CASSFTYEQYF.

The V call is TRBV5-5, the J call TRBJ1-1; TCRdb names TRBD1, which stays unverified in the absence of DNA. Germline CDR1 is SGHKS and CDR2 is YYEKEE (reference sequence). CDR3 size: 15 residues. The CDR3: CASSRGTGAYFEAFF.

CDR3: CASSERDRDEQYF. This chain joins TRBV6-6 and TRBJ2-7; TCRdb gives TRBD1 as the D gene, but with no DNA this cannot be confirmed. Germline V gene sequence: CDR1 MNHNY, CDR2 SVGAGI (reference sequence). This CDR3 has 13 amino acids.

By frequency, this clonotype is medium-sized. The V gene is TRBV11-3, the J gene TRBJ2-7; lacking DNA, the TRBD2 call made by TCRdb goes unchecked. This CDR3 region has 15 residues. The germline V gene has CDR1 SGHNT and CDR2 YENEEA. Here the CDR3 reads CASSLASGRSYEQYF.

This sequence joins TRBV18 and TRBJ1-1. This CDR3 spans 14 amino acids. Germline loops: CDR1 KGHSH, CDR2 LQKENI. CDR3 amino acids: CASSQQGASTEAFF.

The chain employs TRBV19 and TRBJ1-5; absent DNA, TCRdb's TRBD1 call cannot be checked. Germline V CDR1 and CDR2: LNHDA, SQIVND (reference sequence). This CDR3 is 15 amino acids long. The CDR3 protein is CASSIGPAGHQPQHF. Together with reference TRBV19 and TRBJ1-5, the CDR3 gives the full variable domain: DGGITQSPKYLFRKEGQNVTLSCEQNLNHDAMYWYRQDPGQGLRLIYYSQIVNDFQKGDIAEGYSVSREKKESFPLTVTSAQKNPTAFYLCASSIGPAGHQPQHFGDGTRLSIL.

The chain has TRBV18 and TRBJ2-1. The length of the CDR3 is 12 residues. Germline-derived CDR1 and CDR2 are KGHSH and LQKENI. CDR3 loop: CASSPGINEQFF.

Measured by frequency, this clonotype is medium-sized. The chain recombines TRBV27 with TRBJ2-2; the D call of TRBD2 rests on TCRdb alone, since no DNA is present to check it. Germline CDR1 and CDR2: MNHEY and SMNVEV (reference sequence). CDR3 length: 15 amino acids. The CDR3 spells CASSSLAGRTGELFF.

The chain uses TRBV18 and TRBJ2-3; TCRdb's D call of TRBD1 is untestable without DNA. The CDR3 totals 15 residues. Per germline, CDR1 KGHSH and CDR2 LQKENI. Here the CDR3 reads CASIGGLEGTDTQYF.

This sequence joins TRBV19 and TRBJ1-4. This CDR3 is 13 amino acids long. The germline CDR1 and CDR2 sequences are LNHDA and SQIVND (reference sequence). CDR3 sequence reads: CASSSDRREKLFF. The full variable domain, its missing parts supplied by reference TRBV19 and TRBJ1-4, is DGGITQSPKYLFRKEGQNVTLSCEQNLNHDAMYWYRQDPGQGLRLIYYSQIVNDFQKGDIAEGYSVSREKKESFPLTVTSAQKNPTAFYLCASSSDRREKLFFGSGTQLSVL.